These 8 T cell receptor beta chains came from one sample sequenced in a study of T cells of healthy individuals. Each CDR3 protein gets one entry after TCRdb re-called the 5' RACE reads with MiXCR. The sample includes 50,000 to 55,000 distinct CDR3 sequences, about 14% seen only once; the top ten take 15% to 20%. These receptors originate from a human donor in good health.

V usage is TRBV19 and J usage is TRBJ1-2; D is unresolved. In germline, CDR1 is LNHDA, CDR2 SQIVND (reference sequence). Between the trimmed V and J ends, which lost 5 bases and 5 bases, there was a span of 15 bases. This CDR3 contains 14 residues. The CDR3 sequence is CASSLGRTLYGYTF. In nucleotides, the CDR3 is TGTGCCAGTAGTCTCGGACGGACCCTATATGGCTACACCTTC.

This clonotype was seen repeatedly, ten times or more. V and J are TRBV6-6 and TRBJ2-6; D call uncertain. The CDR3 is made up of 15 amino acids. Deletions cut 5 bases from V and 2 bases from J, with 10 bases between. CDR1 and CDR2 from the germline V gene are MNHNY and SVGAGI (reference sequence). The CDR3 spells CASSAQVAGANVLTF. The CDR3 nucleotides are TGTGCCAGCAGTGCCCAGGTGGCTGGGGCCAACGTCCTGACTTTC.

This clonotype has ten or more counts. The chain employs TRBV5-1 and TRBJ2-1; TRBD2 matches at 8 bases. CDR1 and CDR2 from the germline V gene are SGHRS and YFSETQ. V gave up 4 bases and J gave up 11 bases; unmatched junction bases: 14. This CDR3 comprises 15 residues. CDR3 bases: TGCGCCAGCAGCCCGGCTACGGGAGGGCCGGGGAAGCAGTTCTTC. Protein: CASSPATGGPGKQFF.

This clonotype was counted only a few times. V and J are TRBV24-1 and TRBJ2-3; TRBD1 matches 9 bases. Germline-derived CDR1 and CDR2 are KGHDR and SFDVKD. This CDR3 is built from 15 residues. Trimming took 5 bases from V and 4 from J; bases not matched to a gene: 6. CDR3 loop: CATSGDRDFADTQYF. The CDR3 coding sequence is TGTGCCACCAGTGGGGACAGGGACTTCGCAGATACGCAGTATTTT.

The table lists this clonotype with many counts. The V gene is TRBV11-3, the J gene TRBJ1-1; 8 bases line up with TRBD1. The V gene's germline CDR1 is SGHNT and CDR2 YENEEA. V shed 5 bases, J shed 1 base, and the junction held 0 bases outside the gene matches. The CDR3 runs to 13 residues. Here the CDR3 DNA reads TGTGCCAGCAGCCAGGGGGCGAACACTGAAGCTTTCTTT. This encodes CASSQGANTEAFF.

The gene calls are TRBV7-2 and TRBJ1-2; D unclear. The CDR3 is made up of 13 amino acids. The germline V and J ends were trimmed by 0 bases and 8 bases, with 10 bases remaining between them. Germline V gives CDR1 SGHTA, CDR2 FQGNSA. The CDR3 protein is CASSLATSTGYTF. CDR3 sequence (DNA): TGTGCCAGCAGCTTAGCAACGTCGACAGGCTACACCTTC.

This clonotype has ten or more counts. The chain joins TRBV29-1 to TRBJ2-2, with 10 bases that match TRBD2. J gave up 6 bases and V 7 bases, and 5 bases lay outside the gene matches. Germline CDR1 SQVTM, CDR2 ANQGSEA. This CDR3 comprises 13 residues. The chain's CDR3 is CSAGTSVPGELFF. The CDR3 DNA sequence: TGCAGCGCCGGGACTAGCGTGCCCGGGGAGCTGTTTTTT.

The V gene is TRBV20-1, the J gene TRBJ2-1, with TRBD2 as a possible D gene (6 bases). The germline CDR1 and CDR2 sequences are DFQATT and SNEGSKA (reference sequence). The V gene lost 5 bases and the J gene lost 0 bases, with 8 bases spanning the gap. The CDR3 is 13 residues long. The CDR3 loop is CSASGVSYNEQFF. The CDR3 DNA reads TGCAGTGCTTCGGGGGTCTCCTACAATGAGCAGTTCTTC.